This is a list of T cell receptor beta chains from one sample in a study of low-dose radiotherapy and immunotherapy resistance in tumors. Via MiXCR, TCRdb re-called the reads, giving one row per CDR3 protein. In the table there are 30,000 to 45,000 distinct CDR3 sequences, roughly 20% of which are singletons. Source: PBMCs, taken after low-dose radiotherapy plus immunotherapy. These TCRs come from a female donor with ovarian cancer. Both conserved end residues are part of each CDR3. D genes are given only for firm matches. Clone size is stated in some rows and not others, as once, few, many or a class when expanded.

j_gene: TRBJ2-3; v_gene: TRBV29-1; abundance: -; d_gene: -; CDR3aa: CSVELPVGGLTDTQYF; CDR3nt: TGCAGCGTTGAATTGCCGGTTGGGGGGCTCACAGATACGCAGTATTTT
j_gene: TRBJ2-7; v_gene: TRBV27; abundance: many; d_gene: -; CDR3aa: CASSLLAGPGYEQYF; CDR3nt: TGTGCCAGCAGTCTCCTCGCGGGTCCCGGCTACGAGCAGTACTTC
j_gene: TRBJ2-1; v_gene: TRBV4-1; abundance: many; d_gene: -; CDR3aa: CASSQESYNEQFF; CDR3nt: TGCGCCAGCAGCCAAGAGTCCTACAATGAGCAGTTCTTC
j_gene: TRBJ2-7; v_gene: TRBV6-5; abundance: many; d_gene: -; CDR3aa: CASSYSRGRHEQYF; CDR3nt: TGTGCCAGCAGTTACTCCAGGGGCAGGCACGAGCAGTACTTC
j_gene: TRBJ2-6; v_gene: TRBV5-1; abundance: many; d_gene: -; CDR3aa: CASSFRQNSGANVLTF; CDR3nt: TGCGCCAGCAGCTTCCGACAGAACTCTGGGGCCAACGTCCTGACTTTC
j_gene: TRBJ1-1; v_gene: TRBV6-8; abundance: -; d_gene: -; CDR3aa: CASSYSMGIFF; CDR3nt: TGTGCCAGCAGTTACTCGATGGGGATTTTCTTT